The clone carrying this T cell receptor (beta chain) was seen many times. Its antigen is currently unknown. The data belong to a study of neurological immune-mediated disorders. Findings and caveats of the study: TCR-beta repertoires seemed private in all groups, with no expanded CDR3 amino acid sequences shared. The most TCR clonal expansion was seen in HTLV-1-associated myelopathy, whereas the least was seen in multiple sclerosis, below the level in healthy controls.

V gave up 1 base and J gave up 11 bases, with 12 bases separating them. Germline V gene sequence: CDR1 SGHVS, CDR2 FNYEAQ. This CDR3 has 13 residues. The authors produced cDNA by 5'RACE using 10-nucleotide random UMIs. Via MiXCR, TCRdb re-called the 5' RACE reads, giving one row per CDR3 protein. The table records tens of thousands of distinct CDR3 sequences, about 3.5% of them present only once. This chain links TRBV7-6 with TRBJ2-1, with D unresolved. The receptor comes from a woman in her thirties with multiple sclerosis. The specimen sequenced was PBMCs. CDR3 loop: CASSLDLTKKQFF. CDR3 coding DNA: TGTGCCAGCAGCTTAGATTTAACTAAAAAGCAGTTCTTC.